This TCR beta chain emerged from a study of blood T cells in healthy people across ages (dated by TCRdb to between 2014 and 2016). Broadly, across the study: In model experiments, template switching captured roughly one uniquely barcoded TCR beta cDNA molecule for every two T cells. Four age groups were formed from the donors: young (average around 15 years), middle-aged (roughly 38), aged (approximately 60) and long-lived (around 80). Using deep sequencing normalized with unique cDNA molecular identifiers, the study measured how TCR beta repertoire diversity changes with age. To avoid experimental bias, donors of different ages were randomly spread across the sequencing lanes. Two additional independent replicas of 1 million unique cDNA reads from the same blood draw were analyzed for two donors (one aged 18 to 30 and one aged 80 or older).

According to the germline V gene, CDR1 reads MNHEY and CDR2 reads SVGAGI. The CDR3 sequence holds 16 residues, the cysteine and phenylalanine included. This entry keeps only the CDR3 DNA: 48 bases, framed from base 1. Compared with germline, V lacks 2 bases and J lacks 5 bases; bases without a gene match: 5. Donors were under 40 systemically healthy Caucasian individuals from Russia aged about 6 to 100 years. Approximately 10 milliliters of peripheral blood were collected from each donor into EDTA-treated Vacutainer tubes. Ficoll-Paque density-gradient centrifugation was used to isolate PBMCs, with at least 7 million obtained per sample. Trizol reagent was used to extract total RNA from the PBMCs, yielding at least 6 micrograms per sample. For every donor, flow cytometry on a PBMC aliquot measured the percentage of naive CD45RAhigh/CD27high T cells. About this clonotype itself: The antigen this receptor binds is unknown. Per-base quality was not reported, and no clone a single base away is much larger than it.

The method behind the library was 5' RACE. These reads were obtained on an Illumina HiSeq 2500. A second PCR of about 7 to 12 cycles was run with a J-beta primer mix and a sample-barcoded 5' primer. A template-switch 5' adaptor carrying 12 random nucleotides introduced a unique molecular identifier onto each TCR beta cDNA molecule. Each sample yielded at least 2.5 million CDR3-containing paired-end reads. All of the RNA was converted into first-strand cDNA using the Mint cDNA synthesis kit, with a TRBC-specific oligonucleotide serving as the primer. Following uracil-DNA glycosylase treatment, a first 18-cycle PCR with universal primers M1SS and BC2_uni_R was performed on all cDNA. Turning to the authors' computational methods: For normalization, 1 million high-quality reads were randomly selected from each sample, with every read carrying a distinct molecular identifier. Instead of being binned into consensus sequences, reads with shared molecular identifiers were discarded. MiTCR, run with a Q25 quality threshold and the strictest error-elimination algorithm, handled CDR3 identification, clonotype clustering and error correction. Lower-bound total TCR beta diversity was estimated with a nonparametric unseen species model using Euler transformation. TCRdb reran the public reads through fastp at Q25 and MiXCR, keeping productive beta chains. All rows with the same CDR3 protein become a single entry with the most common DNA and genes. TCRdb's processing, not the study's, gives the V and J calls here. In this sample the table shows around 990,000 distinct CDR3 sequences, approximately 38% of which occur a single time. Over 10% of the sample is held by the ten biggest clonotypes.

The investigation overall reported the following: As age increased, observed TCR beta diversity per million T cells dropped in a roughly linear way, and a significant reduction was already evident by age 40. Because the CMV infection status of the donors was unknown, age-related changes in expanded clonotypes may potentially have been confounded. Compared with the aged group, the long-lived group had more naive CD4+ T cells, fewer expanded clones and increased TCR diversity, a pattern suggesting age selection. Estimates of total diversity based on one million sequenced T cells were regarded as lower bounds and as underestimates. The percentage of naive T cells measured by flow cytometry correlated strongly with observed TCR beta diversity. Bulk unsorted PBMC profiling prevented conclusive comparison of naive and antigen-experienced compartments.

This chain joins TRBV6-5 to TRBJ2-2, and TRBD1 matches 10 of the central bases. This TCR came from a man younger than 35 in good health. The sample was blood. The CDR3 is CASSYDGQGETGELFF. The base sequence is TGTGCCAGCAGTTACGACGGACAGGGGGAAACCGGGGAGCTGTTTTTT.